This TCR beta chain was obtained from a study of T cell responses to AZD1222 COVID-19 vaccine. This CDR3 contains 15 residues. The germline V and J ends were trimmed by 2 bases and 0 bases, with 10 bases remaining between them. Looked up from germline, CDR1 is MGHDK and CDR2 is SYGVNS. Data came from immunoSEQ multiplex PCR; TCRdb stores just in-frame clones and leaves some out. The sample has roughly 200,000 clones, approximately 89% seen once. This chain links TRBV25-1 with TRBJ2-5; a weak D match, TRBD2 (5 bases). Sequencing used peripheral blood, obtained 28 days after the second AZD1222 dose. The TCR comes from an adult who received the AZD1222 COVID-19 vaccine. CDR3 DNA: TGTGCCAGCAGTGAAGTGGGCGGGTACCAAGAGACCCAGTACTTC. Its translation is CASSEVGGYQETQYF.